A selection of T cell receptor beta chains follows, all from one sample in a study of neoadjuvant anti-PD-1 for oral cavity cancer. Generated by immunoSEQ multiplex PCR, the TCRdb table keeps only in-frame clones and is missing some. The repertoire consists of some 9,800 clones, with roughly two thirds occurring once and the leading ten covering 4% to 5%. Sequences were derived from PBMCs, sampled after nivolumab (anti-PD-1) treatment. These receptor sequences come from a person aged 35-80 years with oral cavity squamous cell carcinoma. The CDR3 runs from the conserved cysteine through the conserved F or W. A D gene is named only where the DNA matches it firmly. Size values are once, few and many counts, or a class for expanded clones, and some rows have none.

clone_size	v_call	d_call	j_call	cdr3_aa	cdr3_nt
few	TRBV15	NA	TRBJ2-7	CATSRGTSYEQYF	TGTGCCACCAGCAGAGGAACCTCGTACGAGCAGTACTTC
NA	TRBV28	TRBD1	TRBJ2-5	CASSSDRGQYF	TGTGCCAGCAGCTCTGACAGGGGTCAGTACTTC
NA	TRBV10-3	TRBD1	TRBJ1-2	CAIREGQGGANYGYTF	TGTGCCATCAGAGAAGGACAGGGGGGAGCTAACTATGGCTACACCTTC
NA	TRBV5-8	NA	TRBJ1-2	CASSRPERGWGYTF	TGTGCCAGCAGCCGTCCTGAGCGGGGTTGGGGCTACACCTTC
NA	TRBV7-9	NA	TRBJ1-5	CASSSSSHQPQHF	TGTGCCAGCAGTTCATCCAGCCATCAGCCCCAGCATTTT
NA	TRBV11-2	NA	TRBJ2-1	CASSLGKSSSYNEQFF	TGTGCCAGCAGCTTAGGTAAATCGAGCTCCTACAATGAGCAGTTCTTC
NA	TRBV11-2	NA	TRBJ1-1	CASSTIPGLNTEAFF	TGTGCCAGCAGCACCATACCGGGACTTAACACTGAAGCTTTCTTT
NA	TRBV7-2	NA	TRBJ1-1	CASSLTERLKAFF	TGTGCCAGCAGCTTAACAGAAAGATTGAAAGCTTTCTTT
few	TRBV30	NA	TRBJ1-1	CAWTNRKGYTEAFF	TGTGCCTGGACTAATAGGAAGGGTTACACTGAAGCTTTCTTT
NA	TRBV6-1	TRBD1	TRBJ2-7	CASSGGGTGGHEQYF	TGTGCCAGCAGTGGGGGCGGGACAGGGGGCCACGAGCAGTACTTC
NA	TRBV5-1	NA	TRBJ1-2	CASSLGQNYGYTF	TGCGCCAGCAGCTTGGGACAGAACTATGGCTACACCTTC
NA	TRBV6-6	NA	TRBJ1-4	CASTKTATNEKLFF	TGTGCCAGCACAAAGACTGCAACTAATGAAAAACTGTTTTTT
NA	TRBV5-6	NA	TRBJ1-2	CASSSLFGQTNYGYTF	TGTGCCAGCAGCTCCCTCTTCGGACAGACAAACTATGGCTACACCTTC
NA	TRBV7-8	TRBD2	TRBJ2-1	CASSPAPTIRLALSYNEQFF	TGTGCCAGCAGCCCCGCCCCCACTATTAGACTAGCGCTCTCCTACAATGAGCAGTTCTTC
NA	TRBV6-5	TRBD2	TRBJ2-1	CASPPPGLAPNEQFF	TGTGCCAGCCCCCCTCCGGGACTAGCGCCAAATGAGCAGTTCTTC
few	TRBV21-1	NA	TRBJ2-1	CASSKKLAFRNEQFF	TGTGCCAGCAGCAAAAAACTAGCGTTTCGCAATGAGCAGTTCTTC
NA	TRBV6-1	NA	TRBJ1-5	CASRALLTGQPQHF	TGTGCCAGCAGGGCCCTTCTAACCGGGCAGCCCCAGCATTTT
NA	TRBV19	TRBD2	TRBJ2-7	CASRTAGAYEQYF	TGTGCCAGTCGTACAGCGGGGGCCTACGAGCAGTACTTC
once	TRBV28	NA	TRBJ2-7	CASSGDISYEQYF	TGTGCCAGCAGTGGGGACATCTCCTACGAGCAGTACTTC
few	TRBV6-5	TRBD1	TRBJ1-5	CASSYPDREVNQPQHF	TGTGCCAGCAGTTACCCAGACAGGGAGGTCAATCAGCCCCAGCATTTT
NA	TRBV5-1	NA	TRBJ1-1	CASSLRPRGGSTEAFF	TGCGCCAGCAGCTTGCGTCCGCGGGGCGGATCCACTGAAGCTTTCTTT
few	TRBV27	TRBD2	TRBJ2-3	CASRRRETVTDTQYF	TGTGCCAGCCGCCGGCGGGAGACGGTCACAGATACGCAGTATTTT
once	TRBV7-2	TRBD2	TRBJ2-7	CASSFRTSGSYEQYF	TGTGCCAGCAGCTTCCGGACTAGCGGGAGTTACGAGCAGTACTTC
NA	TRBV19	TRBD1	TRBJ1-4	CASSMGQGINEKLFF	TGTGCCAGTAGTATGGGACAGGGGATCAATGAAAAACTGTTTTTT
few	TRBV29-1	NA	TRBJ2-1	CSVDSYNEQFF	TGCAGCGTTGACAGTTACAATGAGCAGTTCTTC
NA	TRBV5-6	TRBD1	TRBJ1-2	CASSAYRGGNYGYTF	TGTGCCAGCAGCGCCTACAGGGGAGGTAACTATGGCTACACCTTC
NA	TRBV20-1	NA	TRBJ1-1	CSAALNTEAFF	TGCAGTGCAGCCCTGAACACTGAAGCTTTCTTT
NA	TRBV7-8	TRBD1	TRBJ2-7	CASSLALGQVVYEQYF	TGTGCCAGCAGCTTAGCGCTGGGACAGGTTGTCTACGAGCAGTACTTC
NA	TRBV19	TRBD1	TRBJ1-6	CASSIDQGAPPHNSPLHF	TGTGCCAGTAGTATTGATCAGGGGGCCCCCCCTCATAATTCACCCCTCCACTTT
few	TRBV5-1	NA	TRBJ1-2	CASSNLQGGYTF	TGCGCCAGCAGCAATCTTCAGGGTGGCTACACCTTC
NA	TRBV6-1	NA	TRBJ1-1	CASSPASAANTEAFF	TGTGCCAGCAGCCCCGCCAGCGCAGCTAACACTGAAGCTTTCTTT
NA	TRBV7-8	NA	TRBJ1-4	CASSSSGWGDATNEKLFF	TGTGCCAGCAGCTCCTCGGGGTGGGGGGATGCAACTAATGAAAAACTGTTTTTT
NA	TRBV6-6	NA	TRBJ2-2	CASSPLGGGELFF	TGTGCCAGCAGCCCCTTGGGCGGCGGGGAGCTGTTTTTT
NA	TRBV11-2	TRBD1	TRBJ1-2	CASSLVATGEVGYTF	TGTGCCAGCAGCTTAGTAGCGACAGGGGAGGTTGGCTACACCTTC
NA	TRBV7-9	NA	TRBJ1-2	CASSAGTAHYGYTF	TGTGCCAGCAGCGCAGGGACGGCACACTATGGCTACACCTTC
NA	TRBV7-2	TRBD1	TRBJ2-5	CASRARTHRGETQYF	TGTGCCAGCAGAGCTCGGACGCACAGGGGGGAGACCCAGTACTTC
NA	TRBV29-1	NA	TRBJ2-7	CSVRPGQSYEQYF	TGCAGCGTGAGGCCGGGACAATCCTACGAGCAGTACTTC
NA	TRBV5-1	TRBD1	TRBJ2-2	CASRGGQENTGELFF	TGCGCCAGCAGAGGGGGACAGGAGAACACCGGGGAGCTGTTTTTT
NA	TRBV6-1	NA	TRBJ2-1	CASTRGGSNDEQFF	TGTGCCAGCACCCGAGGGGGATCAAACGATGAGCAGTTCTTC
once	TRBV5-1	NA	TRBJ2-1	CASSLNQGSVGSYNEQFF	TGCGCCAGCAGCTTGAATCAGGGAAGCGTAGGCTCCTACAATGAGCAGTTCTTC
NA	TRBV5-5	NA	TRBJ1-6	CASGPQGASPLHF	TGTGCCAGCGGACCACAGGGAGCTTCACCCCTCCACTTT
once	TRBV6-4	NA	TRBJ2-3	CASSDSESTDTQYF	TGTGCCAGCAGTGACTCAGAGTCTACAGATACGCAGTATTTT
few	TRBV27	NA	TRBJ1-4	CASSQDTNPNEKLFF	TGTGCCAGCAGTCAAGACACCAACCCTAATGAAAAACTGTTTTTT
NA	TRBV19	NA	TRBJ1-6	CASSIDGSRDSPLHF	TGTGCCAGTAGTATAGATGGGTCGAGGGATTCACCCCTCCACTTT
NA	TRBV6-6	NA	TRBJ2-1	CASSSDGTYNEQFF	TGTGCCAGCAGCTCGGACGGTACCTACAATGAGCAGTTCTTC
NA	TRBV5-1	NA	TRBJ2-5	CASRGEGLGFQETQYF	TGCGCCAGCAGAGGCGAGGGGCTCGGATTTCAAGAGACCCAGTACTTC
NA	TRBV5-1	TRBD2	TRBJ2-1	CASSPGTSGRDEQFF	TGCGCCAGCAGCCCCGGGACTAGCGGGAGAGATGAGCAGTTCTTC
NA	TRBV29-1	NA	TRBJ1-1	CSVYLREAFF	TGCAGCGTTTATCTACGGGAAGCTTTCTTT
NA	TRBV25-1	NA	TRBJ1-6	CASSEGYSPLHF	TGTGCCAGCAGTGAGGGATATTCACCCCTCCACTTT